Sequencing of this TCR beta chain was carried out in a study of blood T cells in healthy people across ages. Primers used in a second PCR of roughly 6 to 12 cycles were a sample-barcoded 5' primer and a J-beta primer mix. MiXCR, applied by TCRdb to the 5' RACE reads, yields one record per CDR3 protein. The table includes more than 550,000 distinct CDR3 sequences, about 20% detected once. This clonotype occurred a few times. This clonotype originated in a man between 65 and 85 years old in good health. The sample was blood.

CDR3 region: CASFTGQGFGELFF. The CDR3 DNA sequence: TGTGCCAGCTTTACGGGACAGGGGTTCGGGGAGCTGTTTTTT. V is TRBV6-1 and J is TRBJ2-2, with TRBD1 matching over 10 bases. Unmatched junction bases numbered 7, after V lost 8 bases and J lost 7 bases. Germline CDR1 MNHNS, CDR2 SASEGT. The CDR3 spans 14 residues.